This T cell receptor beta chain was sequenced for a study of vaccination effects on CD4 cells after COVID-19. Findings of the study overall: Newly vaccine-induced clones made up most of the convalescents' post-vaccine spike-reactive clones.

Data came from immunoSEQ multiplex PCR; TCRdb stores just in-frame clones and leaves some out. The sample lists more than 40,000 clones; approximately 80% were seen once. Culture lasted about ten days before CD4+ T cell isolation. In the case of this clone: As yet, its antigen is unknown.

From germline, CDR1 is KGHSH and CDR2 LQKENI. The CDR3 totals 16 residues. Between the trimmed V and J ends, which lost 6 bases and 1 base, there was a span of 19 bases. The chain employs TRBV18 and TRBJ2-7, with D possibly being TRBD2 (6 bases). The clonotype was recovered from a human donor who had a prior SARS-CoV-2 infection. The sample here was CD4+ T cells from PBMCs cultured without peptide, taken before COVID-19 vaccination. CDR3 in DNA: TGTGCCAGCTCTAGAGGGATAGTAGCGGATTCCTACGAGCAGTACTTC. Encoded protein: CASSRGIVADSYEQYF.